This T cell receptor (beta chain) is from a study of tissue T cells after allogeneic stem cell transplantation. Turning to this clone: These gene names are mouse names. The sequence runs out 1 residue before the end of the CDR3; the remainder is reconstructed from the germline J gene.

TCRbeta CDR3 was sequenced at survey depth with template counts. Here immunoSEQ multiplex PCR was the method, and the copy in TCRdb shows in-frame clones only, minus some. The table includes about 4,000 clones, around half detected once. Time point: mouse harvest day 14 after allogeneic transplant. Tail vein injection delivered 10^7 T-cell-depleted bone marrow cells and 10^6 splenic CD5+ T cells. This mouse GVHD model was MHC-mismatched B6 to BALB/c, profiled day 7 or 14. Germline loops: CDR1 KGHPV, CDR2 FQNQEV (reference sequence). The CDR3 extends over 15 amino acids. V trimming: 6 bases; J trimming: 0 bases; junction bases outside the gene matches: 6.

This chain connects TRBV26 to TRBJ1-2; 8 nucleotides match TRBD1. Sequencing was carried out using lymph node tissue. The sequence derives from a female BALB/c mouse given C57BL/6 T cells with graft-versus-host disease after an allogeneic hematopoietic cell transplant. CDR3 protein: CASSPPGGANSDYTF. CDR3 DNA, as far as it was read: TGTGCCAGCAGCCCTCCAGGGGGCGCAAACTCCGACTACACC.